What follows are 17 T cell receptor beta chains derived from one specimen sequenced in a study of blood T cell repertoires in COVID-19. Data came from immunoSEQ multiplex PCR; TCRdb stores just in-frame clones and leaves some out. Of 150,000 to 200,000 clones listed, approximately 90% are singletons. The sample consisted of PBMCs or T cells enriched from blood (not recorded which). The receptors shown here come from a woman between 18 and 29 years old who had recovered from COVID-19.

The rearrangement links TRBV19 to TRBJ1-2, with a tentative D call TRBD1 (6 bases). The germline V gene encodes CDR1 LNHDA and CDR2 SQIVND (reference sequence). The CDR3 spans 16 residues. With 6 bases removed from V and 4 bases from J, the gap between germline ends came to 21 bases. The CDR3 coding sequence is TGTGCCAGTAGCGCCACTGACAGGATTCTTGCCTATGGCTACACCTTC. Amino acid sequence: CASSATDRILAYGYTF.

The V and J genes are TRBV19 and TRBJ1-2, with D unclear. Germline V gives CDR1 LNHDA, CDR2 SQIVND (reference sequence). The CDR3 is 12 residues long. With 6 bases removed from V and 2 bases from J, the gap between germline ends came to 7 bases. CDR3 in DNA: TGTGCCAGTAGGAGGAGGAACTATGGCTACACCTTC. Translating gives CASRRRNYGYTF.

This clone has a single count. This sequence joins TRBV4-1 and TRBJ2-7; 7 nucleotides align to TRBD2. Germline V gives CDR1 MGHRA, CDR2 YSYEKL. Losses at the gene ends were 2 bases for V and 3 bases for J; bases not matched to a gene: 7. This CDR3 is built from 15 residues. The CDR3 region has the DNA TGCGCCAGCAGCCAACCCCAGCGGGGCCTCTACGAGCAGTACTTC. It translates to CASSQPQRGLYEQYF.

This clone showed up just once. The V and J genes are TRBV2 and TRBJ1-2; D is undetermined. V lost 1 base to trimming and J lost 4 bases, with 13 bases between them. Germline CDR1 and CDR2: SNHLY and FYNNEI. The CDR3 totals 15 residues. The CDR3 DNA is TGTGCCAGCAGTGAAGGCTCAGGTTCCTTCTATGGCTACACCTTC. Translating gives CASSEGSGSFYGYTF.

This chain links TRBV27 with TRBJ2-1, with 9 bases identical to TRBD2. Germline assignment: CDR1 MNHEY and CDR2 SMNVEV (reference sequence). V shed 5 bases, J shed 7 bases, and the junction held 18 bases outside the gene matches. The CDR3 runs to 18 residues. The CDR3 loop is CASSQPLLAGGPSNEQFF. The CDR3 DNA sequence: TGTGCCAGCAGTCAACCCCTTTTGGCGGGAGGGCCGAGTAATGAGCAGTTCTTC.

V gene TRBV5-5 combines with J gene TRBJ2-6; no clear D gene. There are 13 residues in the CDR3. Germline CDR1 reads SGHKS; CDR2 reads YYEKEE (reference sequence). Trimming left V 1 base short and J 4 bases short, with 3 bases between. The CDR3 loop reads CASSLLGANVLTF. The CDR3 coding sequence is TGTGCCAGCAGCTTGTTAGGGGCCAACGTCCTGACTTTC.

The genes are TRBV19 and TRBJ2-1, with TRBD2 matching over 10 bases. J gave up 6 bases and V 5 bases, and 13 bases lay outside the gene matches. This CDR3 region has 17 residues. Germline-derived CDR1 and CDR2 are LNHDA and SQIVND (reference sequence). The CDR3 reads CASSPRGAGGPSNEQFF. The CDR3 DNA sequence: TGTGCCAGTAGTCCCCGAGGAGCGGGAGGGCCGAGCAATGAGCAGTTCTTC.

The J gene is TRBJ2-5, the V gene TRBV10-3, with 7 bases lining up with TRBD1. The CDR3 loop spans 15 amino acids. V shed 3 bases, J shed 5 bases, and the junction held 9 bases outside the gene matches. Germline lookup yields CDR1 ENHRY and CDR2 SYGVKD. CDR3 region: CAISDLQGRDETQYF. CDR3 bases: TGTGCCATCAGTGACCTACAGGGGCGAGACGAGACCCAGTACTTC.

The gene calls are TRBV5-5 and TRBJ2-2; D is uncertain. Germline CDR1 and CDR2: SGHKS and YYEKEE (reference sequence). The CDR3 is made up of 18 amino acids. V was cut by 4 bases and J by 7 bases, with 26 bases left in between. This CDR3 reads CASSPDWPSEANFGELFF. The CDR3 bases are TGTGCCAGCAGCCCCGACTGGCCGTCGGAAGCTAATTTCGGGGAGCTGTTTTTT.

V is TRBV21-1 and J is TRBJ2-5; the table assigns TRBD2, which was not confirmed against the DNA. TRBV21-1 is shown as a pseudogene. The CDR3 has 16 amino acids. This CDR3 is CASHDPVGGNQETQYF. CDR3 DNA: TGTGCCAGCCACGACCCTGTTGGGGGGAACCAAGAGACCCAGTACTTC.

The chain has TRBV7-8 and TRBJ2-5; D uncertain. There are 14 residues in the CDR3. Germline lookup yields CDR1 SGHVS and CDR2 FQNEAQ. The ends were cut back, 2 bases at V and 4 bases at J, with 11 bases in the middle. The CDR3 reads CASSLSEFGETQYF. In DNA form, the CDR3 reads TGTGCCAGCAGCTTAAGCGAATTTGGAGAGACCCAGTACTTC.

This chain uses TRBV2 with TRBJ2-1; 8 bases are a match to TRBD2. J was trimmed by 5 bases and V by 4 bases; bases with no gene match: 13. This CDR3 is built from 17 residues. The germline CDR1 and CDR2 sequences are SNHLY and FYNNEI. CDR3 amino acids: CASSGVVTSVRDNEQFF. As DNA, the CDR3 is TGTGCCAGCAGTGGGGTGGTGACTAGCGTAAGGGACAATGAGCAGTTCTTC.

V is TRBV28 and J is TRBJ2-2, with TRBD2 identical over 7 bases. The ends lost 6 bases at V and 5 bases at J; junction bases unmatched: 15. The CDR3 length is 17 residues. In germline, CDR1 is MDHEN, CDR2 SYDVKM. CDR3 protein: CASRLTRRGGETGELFF. CDR3 DNA: TGTGCCAGCAGGCTCACTCGGAGGGGAGGGGAAACCGGGGAGCTGTTTTTT.

This clone has just one count. The V call is TRBV11-2, the J call TRBJ2-7; 7 bases align to TRBD2. The CDR3 has 15 amino acids. CDR1 SGHAT and CDR2 FQNNGV come from the germline V gene. J gave up 2 bases and V 5 bases, and 9 bases lay outside the gene matches. In DNA, the CDR3 is TGTGCCAGCAGCAGCGGACTAGTCCGAACCTACGAGCAGTACTTC. Amino acid sequence: CASSSGLVRTYEQYF.

The chain couples TRBV7-2 to TRBJ1-5; D ambiguous. Germline V gene lookup returns CDR1 SGHTA and CDR2 FQGNSA. The CDR3 totals 15 residues. V lost 2 bases, J lost 2 bases, and 10 bases lay in between. This chain's CDR3 is CASSLSRLGNQPQHF. CDR3 sequence (DNA): TGTGCCAGCAGCTTATCCAGGTTAGGCAATCAGCCCCAGCATTTT.

Turning to this clone: This same CDR3 is encoded by further DNA sequences in the sample. The chain recombines TRBV29-1 with TRBJ2-7, with TRBD2 matching 9 bases. Germline CDR1 reads SQVTM; CDR2 reads ANQGSEA. V dropped 4 bases and J dropped 2; count of bases not matched to a gene: 0. The length of the CDR3 is 12 residues. In nucleotides, the CDR3 is TGCAGCGTTGCTAGCGGGGCCTACGAGCAGTACTTC. Translated, it gives CSVASGAYEQYF.

The CDR3 region is CASSPQGDQPQHF. CDR3 sequence (DNA): TGTGCCAGCAGCCCACAGGGGGATCAGCCCCAGCATTTT. This sequence joins TRBV11-1 and TRBJ1-5, with 8 bases aligning to TRBD1. Trimming removed 5 bases from V and 5 bases from J; junction bases left unmatched: 2. The germline V gene encodes CDR1 SGHAT and CDR2 FQDESV (reference sequence). CDR3 length: 13 amino acids.